This note documents a single T cell receptor (beta chain) sequence. The CDR3 runs to 15 residues. CDR1 is MNHEY, CDR2 SVGEGT, per germline. The V end was cut by 3 bases, the J end by 1 base, with 12 bases between. Assay used: immunoSEQ multiplex PCR; TCRdb lists only in-frame clones, some missing. The data contain 95,000 or so clones, about 89% of them singletons. This sample is drawn from a study of T cell responses to AZD1222 COVID-19 vaccine. This chain connects TRBV6-2 or TRBV6-3 to TRBJ1-1, with a weak D call TRBD1 (5 bases). Sequencing used peripheral blood, obtained 28 days after the second AZD1222 dose. The TCR comes from an adult who received the AZD1222 COVID-19 vaccine. CDR3 bases: TGTGCCAGCAGTTATTATGGGGGAGCGAACACTGAAGCTTTCTTT. It codes for CASSYYGGANTEAFF.